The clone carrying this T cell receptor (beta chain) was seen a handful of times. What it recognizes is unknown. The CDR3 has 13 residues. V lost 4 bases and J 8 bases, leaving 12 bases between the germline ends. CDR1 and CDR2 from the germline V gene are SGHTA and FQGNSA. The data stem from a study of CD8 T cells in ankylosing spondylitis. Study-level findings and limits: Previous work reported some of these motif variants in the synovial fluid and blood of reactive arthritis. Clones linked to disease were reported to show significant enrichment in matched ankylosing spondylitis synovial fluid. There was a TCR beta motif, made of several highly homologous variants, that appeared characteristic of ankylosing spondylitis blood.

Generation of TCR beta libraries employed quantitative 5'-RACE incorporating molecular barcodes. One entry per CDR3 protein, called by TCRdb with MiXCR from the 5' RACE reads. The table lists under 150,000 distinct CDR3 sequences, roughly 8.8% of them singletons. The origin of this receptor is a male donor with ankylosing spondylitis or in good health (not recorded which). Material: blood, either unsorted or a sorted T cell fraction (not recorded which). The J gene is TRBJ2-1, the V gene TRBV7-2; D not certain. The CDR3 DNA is TGTGCCAGCAGCTCCCAGGATAACTATGAGCAGTTCTTC. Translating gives CASSSQDNYEQFF. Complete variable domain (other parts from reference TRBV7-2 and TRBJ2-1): GAGVSQSPSNKVTEKGKDVELRCDPISGHTALYWYRQSLGQGLEFLIYFQGNSAPDKSGLPSDRFSAERTGGSVSTLTIQRTQQEDSAVYLCASSSQDNYEQFFGPGTRLTVL.